These T cell receptor beta chains were read from a single sample in a study of blood T cell repertoires in COVID-19. The protocol was immunoSEQ multiplex PCR, while the TCRdb copy is restricted to in-frame clones and leaves out a portion. The sample lists under 500,000 clones, roughly 85% seen once, with nearly 2% in the top ten. What was sequenced was PBMCs or T cells enriched from blood (not recorded which). The origin of the receptors is a woman aged 18 to 35 with acute COVID-19. CDR3s include the opening cysteine and the closing phenylalanine or tryptophan. A D gene is named only where the DNA matches it firmly. Part of the rows lack a size; the others show once, few, many or a class for expanded clones.

abundance: -; j_gene: TRBJ1-2; d_gene: -; v_gene: TRBV7-9; CDR3aa: CASSLATGQLYGYTF; CDR3nt: TGTGCCAGCAGCTTAGCCACAGGACAGCTTTATGGCTACACCTTC
abundance: -; j_gene: TRBJ1-5; d_gene: -; v_gene: TRBV3-1/TRBV3-2; CDR3aa: CASSPTIVQPQHF; CDR3nt: TGTGCCAGCAGCCCGACAATTGTTCAGCCCCAGCATTTT
abundance: -; j_gene: TRBJ1-6; d_gene: -; v_gene: TRBV5-1; CDR3aa: CASSSVALYNSPLHF; CDR3nt: TGCGCCAGCAGCTCAGTTGCCCTCTATAATTCACCCCTCCACTTT
abundance: once; j_gene: TRBJ2-2; d_gene: TRBD1; v_gene: TRBV15; CDR3aa: CATSRGGDRDITGELFF; CDR3nt: TGTGCCACCAGCCGCGGCGGGGACAGGGACATCACCGGGGAGCTGTTTTTT
abundance: -; j_gene: TRBJ1-5; d_gene: -; v_gene: TRBV6-5; CDR3aa: CASSYSGGHQPQHF; CDR3nt: TGTGCCAGCAGTTACTCTGGGGGCCATCAGCCCCAGCATTTT
abundance: -; j_gene: TRBJ1-6; d_gene: TRBD1; v_gene: TRBV11-2; CDR3aa: CASSPNPGTAGNSPLHF; CDR3nt: TGTGCCAGCAGCCCAAATCCAGGGACAGCGGGCAATTCACCCCTCCACTTT
abundance: -; j_gene: TRBJ2-3; d_gene: TRBD2; v_gene: TRBV27; CDR3aa: CASSSDTSGGTDTQYF; CDR3nt: TGTGCCAGCAGTTCGGATACTAGCGGGGGCACAGATACGCAGTATTTT
abundance: -; j_gene: TRBJ2-2; d_gene: TRBD2; v_gene: TRBV27; CDR3aa: CASSFWTSGNTGELFF; CDR3nt: TGTGCCAGCAGCTTCTGGACTAGCGGGAACACCGGGGAGCTGTTTTTT
abundance: -; j_gene: TRBJ1-3; d_gene: -; v_gene: TRBV11-2; CDR3aa: CASSPPGAAGNTIYF; CDR3nt: TGTGCCAGCAGCCCCCCGGGAGCGGCTGGAAACACCATATATTTT
abundance: few; j_gene: TRBJ1-1; d_gene: -; v_gene: TRBV10-3; CDR3aa: CAIRVTGNTEAFF; CDR3nt: TGTGCCATCAGGGTGACAGGGAACACTGAAGCTTTCTTT
abundance: -; j_gene: TRBJ2-3; d_gene: TRBD1; v_gene: TRBV7-9; CDR3aa: CASSLRRDREKDTQYF; CDR3nt: TGTGCCAGCAGCTTAAGGCGGGACAGGGAGAAAGATACGCAGTATTTT
abundance: -; j_gene: TRBJ2-7; d_gene: -; v_gene: TRBV6-5; CDR3aa: CASSFRGSEQYF; CDR3nt: TGTGCCAGCAGTTTCAGGGGCTCCGAGCAGTACTTC